Listed here are 13 T cell receptor beta chains from one sample, sequenced in a study of blood T cell repertoires in COVID-19. TCRdb's table, derived via immunoSEQ multiplex PCR, lists solely in-frame clones and lacks some. Of some 45,000 clones in the sample, 83% were seen once. The sequencing sample was made of peripheral blood. The receptors stem from a man aged 80 or over in a cohort sampled during active COVID-19.

V is TRBV7-9 and J is TRBJ1-2, with 7 bases lining up with TRBD1. Per the germline V gene, CDR1 is SEHNR and CDR2 is FQNEAQ (reference sequence). With 5 bases clipped from V and 8 bases from J, the junction kept 11 bases outside the gene matches. The CDR3 is made up of 14 amino acids. The CDR3 reads CASSQYRTGGGYTF. The CDR3 DNA reads TGTGCCAGCAGCCAATACCGGACAGGCGGCGGCTACACCTTC.

The chain carries TRBV6-5 and TRBJ1-1; perhaps TRBD1 as D (5 bases). Germline V lookup: CDR1 MNHEY, CDR2 SVGAGI. Trimming cost V 0 bases and J 5 bases, with 13 bases left between them. CDR3 length equals 15 residues. CDR3 region: CASSYSEGLETEAFF. DNA of the CDR3: TGTGCCAGCAGTTACTCGGAGGGGTTGGAAACTGAAGCTTTCTTT.

The rearrangement links TRBV25-1 to TRBJ2-6; no firm D call. The CDR3 has 16 residues. V lost 9 bases, J lost 1 base, and 16 bases lay in between. CDR1 and CDR2 (germline): MGHDK, SYGVNS. CDR3 in DNA: TGTGCCAGTACGGCGAGGAGACCTTCTGGGGCCAACGTCCTGACTTTC. This sequence encodes CASTARRPSGANVLTF.

The J gene is TRBJ1-4, the V gene TRBV6-6; TRBD1 aligns across 11 bases. CDR1 and CDR2 (germline): MNHNY, SVGAGI (reference sequence). Trimming at V came to 7 bases and at J to 8 bases, leaving 12 bases not matched to a gene. The CDR3 loop spans 16 amino acids. The CDR3 nucleotides are TGTGCCAGCACCCCCGGGACAGGGGGTTTTAAGGAAAAACTGTTTTTT. Protein: CASTPGTGGFKEKLFF.

J is TRBJ1-1 and V is TRBV5-1; 8 nucleotides match TRBD1. Germline-derived CDR1 and CDR2 are SGHRS and YFSETQ. Trimming cost V 3 bases and J 0 bases; bases outside gene matches: 4. The CDR3 is 15 amino acids. CDR3: CASSSQGAMNTEAFF. The CDR3 region has the DNA TGCGCCAGCAGCTCGCAGGGGGCCATGAACACTGAAGCTTTCTTT.

This clone was picked up a small number of times. The chain recombines TRBV6-2 or TRBV6-3 with TRBJ1-5; possibly TRBD1 for D (5 bases). The germline V gene has CDR1 MNHEY and CDR2 SVGEGT. This CDR3 has 14 residues. V lost 6 bases and J lost 3, with 12 bases in between. CDR3 protein: CASSLDRVNQPQHF. CDR3 bases: TGTGCCAGCAGCTTAGACAGAGTCAATCAGCCCCAGCATTTT.

This clone was found once. The J gene is TRBJ1-2, the V gene TRBV5-1; D not resolved. Deletions cut 2 bases from V and 5 bases from J, with 7 bases between. Per germline, CDR1 SGHRS and CDR2 YFSETQ. The CDR3 extends over 12 amino acids. CDR3 DNA: TGCGCCAGCAGCTTCACGGGGTATGGCTACACCTTC. It yields the protein CASSFTGYGYTF.

V is TRBV5-1 and J is TRBJ2-2; possible D gene TRBD2, 6 bases. CDR1 and CDR2 (germline): SGHRS, YFSETQ. V dropped 4 bases and J dropped 4 bases, with 14 bases sitting between them. The CDR3 contains 15 residues. The CDR3 sequence: CASSLLDGSTGELFF. The CDR3 coding sequence is TGCGCCAGCAGCCTACTAGACGGGAGCACCGGGGAGCTGTTTTTT.

The chain links TRBV15 to TRBJ2-1, with a tentative D call TRBD2 (6 bases). This CDR3 has 18 amino acids. The V gene lost 3 bases and the J gene lost 0 bases, with 18 bases spanning the gap. Germline V gene lookup returns CDR1 LNHNV and CDR2 YYDKDF (reference sequence). CDR3 DNA: TGTGCCACCAGCAGGGGAGGTCTCATCTCTAGCTCCTACAATGAGCAGTTCTTC. Translation: CATSRGGLISSSYNEQFF.

The chain uses TRBV6-4 and TRBJ1-2; 9 positions match TRBD1. Germline V CDR1 and CDR2: MRHNA, SNTAGT. V lost 2 bases to trimming and J lost 6 bases; unmatched junction nucleotides: 1. This CDR3 is 13 amino acids long. CDR3 in amino acids: CASSDGDRDGYTF. The CDR3 nucleotides read TGTGCCAGCAGTGACGGGGACAGGGATGGCTACACCTTC.

The CDR3 sequence: CAISGGEAHEQYF. In nucleotides, the CDR3 is TGTGCCATCAGCGGCGGGGAAGCCCACGAGCAGTACTTC. The chain carries TRBV10-3 and TRBJ2-7; possible D gene TRBD2, 6 bases. Germline lookup yields CDR1 ENHRY and CDR2 SYGVKD. This CDR3 is built from 13 residues. V lost 6 bases, J lost 5 bases, and 14 bases lay in between.

The CDR3 loop is CASSSGQINSPLHF. For the CDR3, the DNA is TGTGCCAGCAGTTCCGGACAGATTAATTCACCCCTCCACTTT. The chain employs TRBV5-5 and TRBJ1-6; possibly TRBD1 for D (6 bases). V was pared by 5 bases and J by 6 bases, with 12 bases between. Germline V gene sequence: CDR1 SGHKS, CDR2 YYEKEE (reference sequence). This CDR3 has 14 amino acids.

The chain joins TRBV18 to TRBJ1-5; no clear D gene. Per the germline V gene, CDR1 is KGHSH and CDR2 is LQKENI. V was pared by 3 bases and J by 0 bases, with 6 bases between. The CDR3 is made up of 14 amino acids. The CDR3 loop reads CASSPSNSNQPQHF. CDR3 sequence (DNA): TGTGCCAGCTCACCTTCAAATAGCAATCAGCCCCAGCATTTT. Full variable domain (rest looked up from reference TRBV18 and TRBJ1-5): NAGVMQNPRHLVRRRGQEARLRCSPMKGHSHVYWYRQLPEEGLKFMVYLQKENIIDESGMPKERFSAEFPKEGPSILRIQQVVRGDSAAYFCASSPSNSNQPQHFGDGTRLSIL.